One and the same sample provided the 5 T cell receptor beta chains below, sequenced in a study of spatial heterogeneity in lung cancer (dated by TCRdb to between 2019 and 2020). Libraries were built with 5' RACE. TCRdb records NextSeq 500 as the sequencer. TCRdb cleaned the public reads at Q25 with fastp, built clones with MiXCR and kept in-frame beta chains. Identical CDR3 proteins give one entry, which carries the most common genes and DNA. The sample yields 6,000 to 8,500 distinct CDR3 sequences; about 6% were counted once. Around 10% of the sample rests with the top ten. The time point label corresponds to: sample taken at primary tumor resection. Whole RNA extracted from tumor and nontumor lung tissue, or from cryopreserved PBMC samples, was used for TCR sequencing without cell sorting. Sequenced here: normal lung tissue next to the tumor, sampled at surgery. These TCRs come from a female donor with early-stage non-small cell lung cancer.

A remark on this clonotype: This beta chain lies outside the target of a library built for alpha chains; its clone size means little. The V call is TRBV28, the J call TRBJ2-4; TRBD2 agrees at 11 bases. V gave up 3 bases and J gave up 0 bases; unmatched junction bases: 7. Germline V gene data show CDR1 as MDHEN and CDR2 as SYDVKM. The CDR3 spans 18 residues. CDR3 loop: CASSLPTSGVLAKNIQYF. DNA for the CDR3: TGTGCCAGCAGTTTGCCGACTAGCGGGGTCCTAGCCAAAAACATTCAGTACTTC.

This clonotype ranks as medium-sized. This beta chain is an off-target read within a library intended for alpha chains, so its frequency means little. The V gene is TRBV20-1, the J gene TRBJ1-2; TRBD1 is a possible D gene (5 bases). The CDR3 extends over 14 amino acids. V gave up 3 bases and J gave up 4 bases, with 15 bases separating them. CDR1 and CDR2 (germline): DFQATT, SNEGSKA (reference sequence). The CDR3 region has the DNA TGCAGTGCTAGCGGAGGCGACAGTATCTATGGCTACACCTTC. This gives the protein CSASGGDSIYGYTF.

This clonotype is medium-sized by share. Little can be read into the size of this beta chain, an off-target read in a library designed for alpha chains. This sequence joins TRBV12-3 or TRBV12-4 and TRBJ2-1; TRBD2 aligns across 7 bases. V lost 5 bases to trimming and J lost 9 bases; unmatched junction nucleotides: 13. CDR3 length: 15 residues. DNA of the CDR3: TGTGCCAGCAGTCCCCGACTAGCTGGCCAAAGTGAGCAGTTCTTC. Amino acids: CASSPRLAGQSEQFF.

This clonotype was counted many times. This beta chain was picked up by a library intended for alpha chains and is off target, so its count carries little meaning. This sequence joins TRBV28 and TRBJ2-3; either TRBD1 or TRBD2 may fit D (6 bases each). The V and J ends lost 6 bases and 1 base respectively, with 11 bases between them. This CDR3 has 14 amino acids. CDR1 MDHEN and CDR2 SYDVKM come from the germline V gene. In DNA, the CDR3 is TGTGCCAGCAGGGGGGGCGGGGGCACAGATACGCAGTATTTT. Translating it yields CASRGGGGTDTQYF. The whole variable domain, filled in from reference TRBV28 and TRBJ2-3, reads DVKVTQSSRYLVKRTGEKVFLECVQDMDHENMFWYRQDPGLGLRLIYFSYDVKMKEKGDIPEGYSVSREKKERFSLILESASTNQTSMYLCASRGGGGTDTQYFGPGTRLTVL.

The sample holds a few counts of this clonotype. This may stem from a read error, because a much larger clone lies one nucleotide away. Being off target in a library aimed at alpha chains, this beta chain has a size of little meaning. CDR3 DNA sequence: TGTGTCAGCAGCGCCCAGACAGGGCTTGGAACAGATACGCAGTATTTT. Translation gives CVSSAQTGLGTDTQYF. This rearrangement joins TRBV7-8 to TRBJ2-3, with 7 nucleotides matching TRBD1. The V gene's germline CDR1 is SGHVS and CDR2 FQNEAQ. The CDR3 is made up of 16 amino acids. Based on the CDR3 plus reference TRBV7-8 and TRBJ2-3, the full variable domain is GAGVSQSPRYKVAKRGQDVALRCDPISGHVSLFWYQQALGQGPEFLTYFQNEAQLDKSGLPSDRFFAERPEGSVSTLKIQRTQQEDSAVYLCVSSAQTGLGTDTQYFGPGTRLTVL.